This T cell receptor beta chain was sequenced in a study of blood T cell repertoires in COVID-19. Study-wide background: Some COVID-19 samples were acute and others convalescent; all came from the United States, Italy and Spain. PBMCs, B-cell-depleted T cells, or T cells were the source of the cDNA or gDNA that made up the material.

This CDR3 comprises 14 residues. Trimming took 10 bases from V and 5 from J, leaving 18 bases between them. Germline assignment: CDR1 MDHEN and CDR2 SYDVKM. Methods used by the authors: Nucleated cell counts were estimated from reference gene primer amplification. Clones were read by immunoSEQ multiplex PCR, and TCRdb kept only the in-frame ones, dropping some. V, J and clone size derive from that table, while D and trimming were established from the DNA sequence. The sample includes 190,000 or so clones, approximately 90% seen only once; the top ten take 4% to 5%. The receptor comes from a woman in her twenties or thirties with acute or convalescent COVID-19. Sequenced material: peripheral blood. The chain links TRBV28 to TRBJ1-5; a possible D gene is TRBD1 (6 bases). CDR3 DNA: TGTGCCACCTTACCCGGCAGGGGATATCAGCCCCAGCATTTT. Residues: CATLPGRGYQPQHF.